This record looks at one TCR beta chain sequence and its context. Trimming took 6 bases from V and 2 from J; bases not matched to a gene: 7. The CDR3 is 15 amino acids. Germline lookup yields CDR1 MDHEN and CDR2 SYDVKM. Enrolment of Seattle patients took place during active infection, and they were followed longitudinally. The sample belongs to a study of blood T cell repertoires in COVID-19. On the study more broadly: Sites across the United States, Italy and Spain contributed samples from acute and convalescent COVID-19. From T cells, B-cell-depleted T cells, or PBMCs came the material, which was cDNA or gDNA.

Authors' processing steps: Reference gene primer amplification gave estimated nucleated cell counts. Profiling relied on immunoSEQ multiplex PCR, and the TCRdb table lists in-frame clones only, not all of them. The V and J calls and the clone size are those of that table, but D and trimming were determined from the DNA. The sample comprises 45,000 to 70,000 clones, around nine tenths of which are singletons, and under 7.5% rests with the top ten. This sequence was found in a woman aged 55-69 years with COVID-19, enrolled during active disease. The rearrangement links TRBV28 to TRBJ2-1, with TRBD2 matching over 7 bases. The specimen was peripheral blood. CDR3 sequence: CASSSSGPTYNEQFF. The CDR3 DNA reads TGTGCCAGCAGCAGTAGCGGGCCAACCTACAATGAGCAGTTCTTC.